A single sample is the source of the 9 T cell receptor beta chains below, sequenced in a study of T cell repertoires in cytomegalovirus infection. TCRdb reprocessed the reads via MiXCR and lists one record per CDR3 protein. This sample has 250,000 or so distinct CDR3 sequences; more than 15% occur once, and the top ten carry 40% to 55%. The sequencing input was CD8+ T cells from PBMCs. These TCRs come from a human donor in good health (CMV status not recorded). Some clones in this sample may be carry-over from other donors' samples.

V gene TRBV6-2 or TRBV6-3 combines with J gene TRBJ2-5; D remains ambiguous. Trimming left V 7 bases short and J 1 base short, with 22 bases between. This CDR3 has 17 residues. Germline assignment: CDR1 MNHEY and CDR2 SVGEGT. The CDR3 coding sequence is TGTGCCAGCACCTTCTTGGCGAGGACGACCTTCCAAGAGACCCAGTACTTC. This codes for CASTFLARTTFQETQYF.

This chain uses TRBV20-1 with TRBJ1-6; D gene uncertain. Germline V CDR1 and CDR2: DFQATT, SNEGSKA (reference sequence). V was clipped by 2 bases and J by 3 bases, with 11 bases between them. This CDR3 contains 15 residues. The CDR3 DNA reads TGCAGTGCTAGATGTCAAGGGAACTATAATTCACCCCTCCACTTT. It encodes CSARCQGNYNSPLHF.

The V gene is TRBV4-1, the J gene TRBJ2-2, with D perhaps matching TRBD1 (6 bases). The CDR3 covers 19 residues. Germline assignment: CDR1 MGHRA and CDR2 YSYEKL. Between the trimmed V and J ends, which lost 0 bases and 4 bases, there was a span of 21 bases. CDR3 region: CASSQEEVSRGSVTGELFF. CDR3 coding DNA: TGCGCCAGCAGCCAAGAGGAAGTATCCAGGGGCAGTGTCACCGGGGAGCTGTTTTTT.

This clonotype was detected a few times. V gene TRBV11-3 combines with J gene TRBJ2-3; no clear D. The length of the CDR3 is 13 residues. V dropped 1 base and J dropped 10 bases, with 12 bases sitting between them. Germline loops: CDR1 SGHNT, CDR2 YENEEA. The CDR3 DNA reads TGTGCCAGCAGCTTAGGGCCACCTCGCGCGCAGTATTTT. Its translation is CASSLGPPRAQYF.

The chain combines TRBV11-2 with TRBJ2-1; D perhaps matches TRBD2 (6 bases). V shed 5 bases and J shed 4 bases, with 18 bases lying between them. In germline, CDR1 is SGHAT, CDR2 FQNNGV. The CDR3 totals 16 residues. The CDR3 region has the DNA TGTGCCAGCAGCCCCGTTTCGGGGACTCTATACAATGAGCAGTTCTTC. This codes for CASSPVSGTLYNEQFF.

This clonotype was observed at least ten times. This chain uses TRBV11-2 with TRBJ2-3, with TRBD2 matching over 7 bases. The CDR3 is 16 residues long. The germline CDR1 and CDR2 sequences are SGHAT and FQNNGV. Losses at the gene ends were 0 bases for V and 1 base for J; bases not matched to a gene: 4. The CDR3 reads CASSLDRAGGTDTQYF. In DNA, the CDR3 is TGTGCCAGCAGCTTAGATCGTGCGGGGGGCACAGATACGCAGTATTTT.

The chain has TRBV20-1 and TRBJ2-3, with D perhaps assigned TRBD1 or TRBD2 (6 bases each). Germline-derived CDR1 and CDR2 are DFQATT and SNEGSKA (reference sequence). V was pared by 3 bases and J by 2 bases, with 12 bases between. This CDR3 contains 14 residues. Written as DNA, the CDR3 is TGCAGTGCTAGGCGAAGGGGGGCCACAGATACGCAGTATTTT. Translated: CSARRRGATDTQYF.

The chain carries TRBV28 and TRBJ1-2; D remains ambiguous. V shed 1 base and J shed 5 bases, with 14 bases lying between them. CDR3 length equals 15 residues. Germline V gene sequence: CDR1 MDHEN, CDR2 SYDVKM. The CDR3 loop reads CASSLLLDHRYGYTF. CDR3 coding DNA: TGTGCCAGCAGTTTATTGTTAGACCATAGGTATGGCTACACCTTC.

This clonotype appeared many times. The rearrangement joins TRBV11-3 to TRBJ2-2; D tentatively reads TRBD1 or TRBD2 (6 bases each). Germline values: CDR1 SGHNT, CDR2 YENEEA. The CDR3 length is 15 residues. V was clipped by 5 bases and J by 5 bases, with 15 bases between them. The CDR3 spells CASSDMGGRTGELFF. Written as DNA, the CDR3 is TGTGCCAGCAGCGATATGGGGGGCCGGACCGGGGAGCTGTTTTTT.